This entry features one T cell receptor (beta chain) sequence. This sample was taken from a study of early T cells in non-severe SARS-CoV-2 infection. Germline loops: CDR1 KGHSH, CDR2 LQKENI. This CDR3 is 16 amino acids long. The V end was cut by 1 base, the J end by 3 bases, with 16 bases between. TCRdb redid the calling of the 5' RACE reads with MiXCR, one entry per CDR3 protein. The data show roughly 100,000 distinct CDR3 sequences, approximately 14% seen once. The sequence came from an adult who was a healthcare worker with PCR-confirmed SARS-CoV-2 infection or an uninfected control (not recorded which). The genes are TRBV18 and TRBJ2-7, with D possibly TRBD1 on 5 matching bases. Sequencing was carried out using whole blood. This chain's CDR3 is CASSPQGQGFSYEQYF. CDR3 bases: TGTGCCAGCTCACCACAGGGCCAGGGATTTAGCTACGAGCAGTACTTC.